This TCR beta chain was captured in a study of blood T cells in healthy people across ages. Study-wide results and caveats: Any conclusive comparison of naive versus antigen-experienced cells was prevented by using unsorted PBMCs. It was not known whether donors were CMV positive (a possible confounder of expanded clonotype changes).

This clonotype appeared many times. Its antigen is currently unknown. A J-beta primer mix and a sample-barcoded 5' primer were used in a second PCR of roughly 6 to 11 cycles. Each cDNA molecule received a tag from a template-switch adaptor that had 12 random nucleotides. TCRdb re-called the 5' RACE reads with MiXCR, one entry per CDR3 protein. Here the sample spans around 650,000 distinct CDR3 sequences, about 30% being singletons. The CDR3 spans 15 residues. Trimming removed 4 bases from V and 3 bases from J, with 14 bases in between. The chain links TRBV12-3 or TRBV12-4 to TRBJ2-3; tentatively, D is TRBD1 (6 bases). Sample: blood. The TCR comes from a woman at least 80 years old in good health. CDR3 sequence reads: CASSSPGAVTDTQYF. CDR3 in DNA: TGTGCCAGCAGTTCACCAGGGGCTGTGACAGATACGCAGTATTTT.